The rows below give T cell receptor beta chains drawn from one sample of a study of T cells in Graves' hyperthyroidism and ophthalmopathy. TCRdb ran MiXCR on the multiplex PCR reads and lists one entry per CDR3 protein. Found here are around 55,000 distinct CDR3 sequences, less than 50% of them singletons; the top ten hold just over 9%. Sequencing was done on a sample of blood. The receptor set was obtained from a woman between 50 and 59 years old with Graves' ophthalmopathy. CDR3s include the opening cysteine and the closing phenylalanine or tryptophan. Fields, in order: D gene, clone size, V gene, J gene, CDR3 protein, CDR3 DNA. A D gene is named only where the DNA matches it firmly. Rows give clone size only sometimes, using once, few, many, or a class for an expanded clone.

.	.	TRBV10-2	TRBJ1-2	CASSEDLAGGQYFGPGTRGYTF	.
.	few	TRBV20-1	TRBJ1-6	CSASKLLHF	TGCAGTGCTAGTAAGCTCCTCCACTTT
.	.	TRBV5-1	TRBJ1-4	CAISQMSGTKEKLFF	TGCGCCATCAGCCAGATGTCAGGGACTAAGGAAAAACTGTTTTTT
.	.	TRBV10-1	TRBJ2-4	CASSPGLEKNIQYF	TGTGCCAGCTCACCGGGACTGGAAAAAAACATTCAGTACTTC
TRBD2	few	TRBV27	TRBJ2-2	CASSLPGLADTGELFF	TGTGCCAGCAGTTTACCGGGACTAGCGGACACCGGGGAGCTGTTTTTT
TRBD2	.	TRBV24-1	TRBJ2-7	CATSDPGGLEEQYF	TGTGCCACCAGTGATCCGGGGGGACTAGAGGAGCAGTACTTC
.	many	TRBV4-1	TRBJ2-2	CASRRGDRETGELFF	TGCGCCAGCAGAAGGGGGGACAGAGAGACCGGGGAGCTGTTTTTT
.	.	TRBV2	TRBJ1-1	CASLEELNTKAFF	TGTGCCAGCTTGGAAGAGCTGAACACAAAAGCTTTCTTT
.	.	TRBV7-9	TRBJ2-2	CASSGGGELFF	TGTGCCAGTTCCGGAGGCGGGGAGCTGTTTTTT
TRBD1	.	TRBV2	TRBJ1-6	CASDRDGAYNSPLHF	TGTGCCAGCGACAGGGATGGCGCCTATAATTCACCCCTCCACTTT
TRBD2	.	TRBV10-3	TRBJ2-1	CAISESLGGLAGRYEQFF	TGTGCCATCAGTGAGTCACTAGGTGGTCTAGCGGGGAGATATGAGCAGTTCTTC
.	many	TRBV20-1	TRBJ2-3	CSARPPAVGTDTQYF	TGCAGTGCTAGACCACCCGCCGTGGGGACGGATACGCAGTATTTT
TRBD2	medium-sized	TRBV2	TRBJ2-5	CASSLGLAGQETQYF	TGTGCCAGCAGTTTAGGACTAGCGGGACAAGAGACCCAGTACTTC
.	.	TRBV10-1	TRBJ1-5	CASRSGTRFGNQPQHF	TGCGCCAGCAGATCTGGGACAAGGTTCGGCAATCAGCCCCAGCATTTT
.	many	TRBV5-6	TRBJ1-2	CASREGWGRGNGYTF	TGTGCCAGCAGGGAGGGCTGGGGGCGTGGTAACGGCTACACCTTC
.	many	TRBV30	TRBJ2-5	CAWSVQETQYF	TGTGCCTGGAGTGTACAGGAGACCCAGTACTTC
.	.	TRBV7-8	TRBJ1-5	CASSVGTAGNQPQHF	TGTGCCAGCAGCGTAGGGACGGCGGGCAATCAGCCCCAGCATTTT
.	.	TRBV24-1	TRBJ2-1	CATSDLLDTQFF	TGTGCCACCAGTGATTTATTAGATACGCAGTTCTTC
.	.	TRBV12-5	TRBJ1-6	CASGFRNGPLHF	TGTGCTAGTGGTTTCCGGAATGGACCCCTCCACTTT
.	.	TRBV7-6	TRBJ1-4	CASSPGGARRANEKLFF	TGTGCCAGCAGCCCGGGGGGGGCGAGGAGGGCTAATGAAAAACTGTTTTTT
TRBD2	many	TRBV7-8	TRBJ2-7	CASSFGLAGGSYEQYF	TGTGCCAGCAGCTTCGGACTAGCGGGGGGGTCATACGAGCAGTACTTC
TRBD1	many	TRBV6-1	TRBJ2-1	CASSQRIKGAMYEQFF	TGTGCCAGCAGTCAACGGATTAAGGGGGCGATGTATGAGCAGTTCTTC
.	many	TRBV20-1	TRBJ2-3	CSAARLGGGGLWYF	TGCAGTGCAGCCCGCTTAGGAGGCGGAGGTCTTTGGTATTTT
.	.	TRBV7-8	TRBJ2-1	CASSFTARNEQFF	TGTGCCAGCAGCTTTACGGCCCGGAACGAGCAGTTCTTC
TRBD1	.	TRBV7-8	TRBJ2-2	CASRPWTGEGEELFF	TGTGCCAGCCGCCCGTGGACAGGAGAAGGCGAGGAGCTGTTTTTT
.	many	TRBV29-1	TRBJ2-1	CSVEDVTTSHDEQFF	TGCAGCGTTGAAGATGTCACTACTTCCCACGATGAGCAGTTCTTC
.	many	TRBV5-6	TRBJ1-5	CASSLAPRGDQPQHF	TGTGCCAGCAGCTTGGCTCCCCGGGGCGATCAGCCCCAGCATTTT
.	.	TRBV10-2	TRBJ2-1	CASMGGGRFYNEQFF	TGCGCCAGCATGGGCGGTGGCAGATTCTACAATGAGCAGTTCTTC
.	.	TRBV27	TRBJ2-5	CASSLDYGRSQYF	TGTGCCAGCAGTTTGGACTACGGTAGATCCCAGTACTTC
TRBD2	many	TRBV20-1	TRBJ2-1	CSAAPPLAHNEQFF	TGCAGTGCTGCCCCCCCACTAGCGCACAATGAGCAGTTCTTC
.	.	TRBV2	TRBJ2-3	CTSSDPGRSTDTQYF	TGCACCAGCAGCGATCCGGGCCGATCCACAGATACGCAGTATTTT
.	many	TRBV20-1	TRBJ1-1	CSARDRARDAFF	TGCAGTGCTAGAGATCGAGCACGGGATGCTTTCTTT